This T cell receptor (beta chain) was sequenced during a study of T cells in Graves' hyperthyroidism and ophthalmopathy. Whole-study findings and limits: In blood, most of the thyroid clonotypes expanded above 0.001 were also present.

The length of the CDR3 is 13 residues. V trimming: 5 bases; J trimming: 2 bases; junction bases outside the gene matches: 5. The V gene's germline CDR1 is GTSNPN and CDR2 SVGIG (reference sequence). The investigators amplified TCR beta CDR3 regions from RNA transcripts. HTBI primers were used for first-round RT-PCR of the TCR CDR3. TCRdb independently ran MiXCR on the multiplex PCR reads; one entry per CDR3 protein. Found here are about 700,000 distinct CDR3 sequences, 13% to 15% of them singletons; the top ten hold 9.5% to 13%. This clonotype was seen ten or more times. Its antigen is as yet unknown. Lactation, pregnancy, other autoimmune disease or uncontrolled infection excluded patients.

The clonotype was recovered from a young woman with Graves' hyperthyroidism. Material: blood. The chain couples TRBV30 to TRBJ1-1; 7 bases fit TRBD1. Here the CDR3 DNA reads TGTGCCTGGCAGACAGGGATTAACACTGAAGCTTTCTTT. Translating it yields CAWQTGINTEAFF.